This TCR beta chain was identified in a study of blood T cells in healthy people across ages. Together with a sample-barcoded 5' primer, a J-beta primer mix was included in a second PCR lasting about 7 to 11 cycles. From the 5' RACE reads, TCRdb called clonotypes with MiXCR, one entry per CDR3 protein. This sample has 2 million or so distinct CDR3 sequences, with around half found just once. This clonotype was seen only a few times. The germline CDR1 and CDR2 sequences are LGHDT and YNNKEL (reference sequence). The length of the CDR3 is 18 residues. The ends were cut back, 5 bases at V and 8 bases at J, with 25 bases in the middle.

This receptor was taken from a woman aged 40 to 50 in good health. The chain is built from TRBV3-1 and TRBJ1-6; D gene ambiguous. Sequencing was carried out using blood. The CDR3 bases are TGTGCCAGCAGCGTGATCCGGGAGGGTCCGAGTGATGATTCACCCCTCCACTTT. This gives the protein CASSVIREGPSDDSPLHF.